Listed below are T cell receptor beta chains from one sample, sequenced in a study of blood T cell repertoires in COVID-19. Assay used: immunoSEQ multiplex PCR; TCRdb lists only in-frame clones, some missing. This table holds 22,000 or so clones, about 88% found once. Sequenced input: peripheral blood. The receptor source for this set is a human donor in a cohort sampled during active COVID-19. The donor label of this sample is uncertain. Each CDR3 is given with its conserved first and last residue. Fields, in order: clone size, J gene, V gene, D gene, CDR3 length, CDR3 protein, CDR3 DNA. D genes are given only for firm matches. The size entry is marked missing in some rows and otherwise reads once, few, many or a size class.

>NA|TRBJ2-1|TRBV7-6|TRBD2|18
CASSRAMASGGSYNEQFF
TGTGCCAGCAGCCGTGCCATGGCTAGCGGGGGTTCCTACAATGAGCAGTTCTTC
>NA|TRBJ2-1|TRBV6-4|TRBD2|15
CASSDSISGSNEQFF
TGTGCCAGCAGTGACTCAATTAGCGGGAGTAATGAGCAGTTCTTC
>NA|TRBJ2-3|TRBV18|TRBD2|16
CASSPGASGSTDTQYF
TGTGCCAGCTCACCAGGGGCTAGCGGGAGCACAGATACGCAGTATTTT
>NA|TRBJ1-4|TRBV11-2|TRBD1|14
CASSLTGGREKLFF
TGTGCCAGCAGCTTGACAGGGGGCAGGGAAAAACTGTTTTTT
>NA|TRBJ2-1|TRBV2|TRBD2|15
CASSAASGDGNEQFF
TGTGCCAGCAGTGCGGCTAGCGGGGATGGGAATGAGCAGTTCTTC
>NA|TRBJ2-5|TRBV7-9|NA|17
CASSLVMAAGVQETQYF
TGTGCCAGCAGCTTAGTAATGGCGGCCGGGGTCCAAGAGACCCAGTACTTC
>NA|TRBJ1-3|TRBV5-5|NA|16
CASSPLPASSGNTIYF
TGTGCCAGCAGCCCCCTCCCAGCGAGCTCTGGAAACACCATATATTTT
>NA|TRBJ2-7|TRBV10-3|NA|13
CAISVEAGGEQYF
TGTGCCATCAGTGTTGAGGCCGGGGGCGAGCAGTACTTC
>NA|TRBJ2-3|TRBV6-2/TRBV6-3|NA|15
CASSYSTGSTDTQYF
TGTGCCAGCAGTTACTCGACGGGATCTACAGATACGCAGTATTTT
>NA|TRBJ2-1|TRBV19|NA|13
CASSIGSYNEQFF
TGTGCCAGTAGTATCGGCTCCTACAATGAGCAGTTCTTC
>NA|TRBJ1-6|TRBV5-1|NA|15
CASSLVGQGNSPLHF
TGCGCCAGCAGCTTGGTCGGGCAGGGAAATTCACCCCTCCACTTT
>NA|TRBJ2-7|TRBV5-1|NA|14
CASSLDTSTYEQYF
TGCGCCAGCAGCTTGGATACTAGTACCTACGAGCAGTACTTC
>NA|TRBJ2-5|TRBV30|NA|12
CAWSDNQETQYF
TGTGCCTGGAGTGACAACCAAGAGACCCAGTACTTC
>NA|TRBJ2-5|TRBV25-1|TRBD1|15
CASSEPTGGKETQYF
TGTGCCAGCAGTGAGCCGACAGGGGGTAAGGAGACCCAGTACTTC
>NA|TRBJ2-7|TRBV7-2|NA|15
CASSLVWDSAYEQYF
TGTGCCAGCAGCTTGGTCTGGGACTCTGCTTACGAGCAGTACTTC
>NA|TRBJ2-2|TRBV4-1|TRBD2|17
CASSQGLAGLVTGELFF
TGCGCCAGCAGCCAAGGACTAGCGGGATTAGTTACCGGGGAGCTGTTTTTT
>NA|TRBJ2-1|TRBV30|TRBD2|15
CAWSSGLAGNNEQFF
TGTGCCTGGAGTTCAGGACTAGCGGGAAACAATGAGCAGTTCTTC
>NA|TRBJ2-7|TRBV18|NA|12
CASSPGSYEQYF
TGTGCCAGCTCACCCGGTTCCTACGAGCAGTACTTC
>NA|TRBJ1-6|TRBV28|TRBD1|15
CASSSPGQGNSPLHF
TGTGCCAGCAGTTCCCCGGGACAGGGGAATTCACCCCTCCACTTT
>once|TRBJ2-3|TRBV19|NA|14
CASSFGGSTDTQYF
TGTGCCAGTTCCTTTGGCGGGAGCACAGATACGCAGTATTTT
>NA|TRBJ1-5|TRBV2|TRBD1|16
CASSEAWDRGNQPQHF
TGTGCCAGCAGTGAAGCGTGGGACAGGGGGAATCAGCCCCAGCATTTT
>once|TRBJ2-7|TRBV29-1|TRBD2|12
CSAGGGPSEQYF
TGCAGCGCCGGGGGGGGCCCCTCCGAGCAGTACTTC
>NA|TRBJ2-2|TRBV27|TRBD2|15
CASSWTSGGTGELFF
TGTGCCAGCAGTTGGACTAGCGGGGGAACCGGGGAGCTGTTTTTT
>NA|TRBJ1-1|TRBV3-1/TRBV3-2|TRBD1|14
CASSQDLLQGGSFF
TGTGCCAGCAGCCAAGATTTACTACAGGGGGGCTCTTTCTTT
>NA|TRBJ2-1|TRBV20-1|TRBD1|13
CSASLTGGGEQFF
TGCAGTGCTAGTCTTACAGGGGGCGGCGAGCAGTTCTTC
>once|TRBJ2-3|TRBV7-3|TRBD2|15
CASSLSGLYTDTQYF
TGTGCCAGCAGCTTATCGGGACTATATACCGATACGCAGTATTTT
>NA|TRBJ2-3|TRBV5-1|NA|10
CASSRDTQYF
TGCGCCAGCAGCCGGGATACGCAGTATTTT
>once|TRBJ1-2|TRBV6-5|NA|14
CASGHPGAGDGYTF
TGTGCCAGCGGGCACCCAGGGGCCGGAGATGGCTACACCTTC
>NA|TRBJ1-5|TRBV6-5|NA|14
CASIRPLGHQPQHF
TGTGCCAGCATTAGACCCCTGGGGCATCAGCCCCAGCATTTT
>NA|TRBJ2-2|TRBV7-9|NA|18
CASSLGGGAGENTGELFF
TGTGCCAGCAGCTTAGGCGGTGGCGCAGGGGAGAACACCGGGGAGCTGTTTTTT
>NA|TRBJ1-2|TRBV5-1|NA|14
CASSQGGMNYGYTF
TGCGCCAGCAGCCAGGGCGGAATGAACTATGGCTACACCTTC
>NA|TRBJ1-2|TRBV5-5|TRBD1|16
CASSPSIDRALRGYTF
TGTGCCAGCAGCCCCTCTATTGACAGGGCTCTACGCGGCTACACCTTC
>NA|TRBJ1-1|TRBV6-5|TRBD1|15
CASSYFGQENTEAFF
TGTGCCAGCAGTTACTTCGGACAGGAGAACACTGAAGCTTTCTTT
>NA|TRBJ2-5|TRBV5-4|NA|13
CASSFRGQETQYF
TGTGCCAGCAGCTTCCGCGGGCAAGAGACCCAGTACTTC
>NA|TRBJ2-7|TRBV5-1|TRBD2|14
CASSLTGLEYEQYF
TGCGCCAGCAGCTTGACCGGACTAGAGTACGAGCAGTACTTC
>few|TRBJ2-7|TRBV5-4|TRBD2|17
CASSIGLAGGLHYEQYF
TGTGCCAGCAGCATCGGACTAGCGGGAGGTCTCCACTACGAGCAGTACTTC
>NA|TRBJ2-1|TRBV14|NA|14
CASSPIGFRNEQFF
TGTGCCAGCAGCCCTATCGGGTTTAGGAATGAGCAGTTCTTC
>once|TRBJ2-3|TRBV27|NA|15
CASSRLGLWGDTQYF
TGTGCCAGCAGCAGACTCGGACTATGGGGGGATACGCAGTATTTT
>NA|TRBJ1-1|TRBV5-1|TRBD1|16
CASTIGQGGMNTEAFF
TGCGCCAGCACTATAGGACAGGGTGGGATGAACACTGAAGCTTTCTTT
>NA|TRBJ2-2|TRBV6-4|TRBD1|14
CASSATGVPGELFF
TGTGCCAGCAGCGCGACAGGGGTCCCCGGGGAGCTGTTTTTT
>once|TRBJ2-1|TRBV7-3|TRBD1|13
CASSVTGGNEQFF
TGTGCCAGCAGCGTTACAGGGGGGAATGAGCAGTTCTTC
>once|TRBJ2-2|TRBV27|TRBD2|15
CASSAGTSRTGELFF
TGTGCCAGCAGTGCCGGGACTAGCAGGACCGGGGAGCTGTTTTTT
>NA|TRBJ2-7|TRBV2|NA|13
CASSTDREVEQYF
TGTGCCAGCAGTACCGACAGGGAGGTCGAGCAGTACTTC
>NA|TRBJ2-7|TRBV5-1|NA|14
CASSFQGSSYEQYF
TGCGCCAGCAGCTTTCAGGGGAGCTCCTACGAGCAGTACTTC
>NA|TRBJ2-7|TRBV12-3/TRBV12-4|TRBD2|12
CASSLWGGEQYF
TGTGCCAGCAGTTTATGGGGGGGCGAGCAGTACTTC
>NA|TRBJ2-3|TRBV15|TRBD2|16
CATSSRGGRKVDTQYF
TGTGCCACCAGCAGTCGAGGCGGGAGGAAGGTAGATACGCAGTATTTT
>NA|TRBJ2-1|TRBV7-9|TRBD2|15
CASSIGLASGNEQFF
TGTGCCAGCAGCATAGGACTAGCGAGCGGAAATGAGCAGTTCTTC
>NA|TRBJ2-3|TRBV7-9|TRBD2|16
CASSSGLAGLGDTQYF
TGTGCCAGCAGCTCGGGACTAGCGGGACTTGGAGATACGCAGTATTTT
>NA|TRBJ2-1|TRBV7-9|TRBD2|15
CASSLGTGLAAEQFF
TGTGCCAGCAGCTTAGGAACCGGACTAGCGGCTGAGCAGTTCTTC
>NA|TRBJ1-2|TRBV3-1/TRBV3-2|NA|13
CASSPAGFYGYTF
TGTGCCAGCAGCCCAGCAGGGTTCTATGGCTACACCTTC
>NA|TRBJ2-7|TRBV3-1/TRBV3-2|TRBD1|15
CASSQEGQGGYEQYF
TGTGCCAGCAGCCAAGAAGGACAGGGGGGGTACGAGCAGTACTTC
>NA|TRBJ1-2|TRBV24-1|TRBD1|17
CATSDSGTGARVGGYTF
TGTGCCACCAGTGATTCTGGGACAGGGGCCCGGGTTGGTGGCTACACCTTC
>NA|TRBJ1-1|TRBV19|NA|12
CASSSRNTEAFF
TGTGCCAGTAGTTCCCGGAACACTGAAGCTTTCTTT
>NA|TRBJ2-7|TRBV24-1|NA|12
CATSDSSDEQYF
TGTGCCACCAGTGATTCCTCGGACGAGCAGTACTTC
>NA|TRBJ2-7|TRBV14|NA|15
CASSQDQGFWGEQYF
TGTGCCAGCAGCCAAGATCAGGGGTTTTGGGGCGAGCAGTACTTC
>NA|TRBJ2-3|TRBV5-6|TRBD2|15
CASSSGLAGTDTQYF
TGTGCCAGCAGCTCTGGACTAGCGGGCACAGATACGCAGTATTTT
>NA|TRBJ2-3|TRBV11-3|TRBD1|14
CASSTGGSGDTQYF
TGTGCCAGCAGCACAGGGGGGAGCGGAGATACGCAGTATTTT